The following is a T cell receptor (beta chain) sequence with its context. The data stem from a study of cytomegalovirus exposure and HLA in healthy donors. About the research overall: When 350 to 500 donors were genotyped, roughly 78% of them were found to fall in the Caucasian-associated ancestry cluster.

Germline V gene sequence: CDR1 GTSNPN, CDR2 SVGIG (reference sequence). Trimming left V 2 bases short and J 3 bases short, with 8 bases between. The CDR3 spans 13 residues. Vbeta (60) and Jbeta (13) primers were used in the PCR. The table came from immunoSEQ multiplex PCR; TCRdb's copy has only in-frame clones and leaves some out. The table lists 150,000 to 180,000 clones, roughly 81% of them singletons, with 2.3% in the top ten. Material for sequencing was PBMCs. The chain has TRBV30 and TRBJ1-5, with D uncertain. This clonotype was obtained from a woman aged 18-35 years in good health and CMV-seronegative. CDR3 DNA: TGTGCCTGGAGTCCGGGGTTCAATCAGCCCCAGCATTTT. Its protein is CAWSPGFNQPQHF.